A selection of T cell receptor beta chains follows, all from one sample in a study of control samples from healthy donors and cancer patients. Repertoires were generated with immunoSEQ multiplex PCR, while TCRdb's copy carries only in-frame clones and drops some. The data show around 110,000 clones, roughly 91% seen once. The material sequenced was blood. The receptors originated from a woman in her sixties or seventies in good health. Both conserved end residues are part of each CDR3. A D gene is named only where the DNA matches it firmly. Size values are once, few and many counts, or a class for expanded clones, and some rows have none.

j_call	d_call	v_call	clone_size	cdr3_aa	cdr3_nt
TRBJ1-1	-	TRBV7-2	-	CASSPGTNTEAFF	TGTGCCAGCAGTCCCGGGACTAACACTGAAGCTTTCTTT
TRBJ2-1	TRBD2	TRBV24-1	-	CATSDLPTSGSYNEQFF	TGTGCCACCAGTGATCTACCCACTAGCGGCTCCTATAATGAGCAGTTCTTC
TRBJ1-1	-	TRBV11-2	once	CASSPYVRTGTEAFF	TGTGCCAGCAGCCCCTACGTAAGGACGGGGACTGAAGCTTTCTTT
TRBJ2-6	-	TRBV14	-	CASSPFSGANVLTF	TGTGCCAGCAGCCCGTTTTCTGGGGCCAACGTCCTGACTTTC
TRBJ2-1	-	TRBV7-8	-	CASSPSGSADEQFF	TGTGCCAGCAGCCCCTCGGGGAGTGCGGATGAGCAGTTCTTC
TRBJ1-2	TRBD1	TRBV24-1	-	CATQRGQGAYGYTF	TGTGCCACGCAACGGGGACAGGGGGCTTATGGCTACACCTTC
TRBJ1-5	TRBD1	TRBV11-2	-	CASSLVQGGNQPQHF	TGTGCCAGCAGCTTAGTCCAGGGGGGGAATCAGCCCCAGCATTTT
TRBJ2-5	TRBD1	TRBV5-1	-	CASSYGTVGVTQYF	TGCGCCAGCAGCTATGGGACAGTCGGAGTGACCCAGTACTTC
TRBJ2-5	TRBD2	TRBV6-8	-	CASSYVGSGGAKETQYF	TGTGCCAGCAGTTACGTCGGTAGCGGGGGGGCCAAAGAGACCCAGTACTTC
TRBJ2-2	-	TRBV24-1	-	CATSDLGHTGELFF	TGTGCCACCAGTGATTTGGGACACACCGGGGAGCTGTTTTTT
TRBJ1-1	-	TRBV5-1	-	CASSLGPRDEAFF	TGCGCCAGCAGCTTGGGCCCCCGGGACGAAGCTTTCTTT
TRBJ1-4	-	TRBV6-5	-	CASTESTGRGEKLFF	TGTGCCAGCACCGAAAGTACAGGGCGAGGTGAAAAACTGTTTTTT
TRBJ1-1	-	TRBV9	-	CASSVAGLDTEAFF	TGTGCCAGCAGCGTAGCGGGATTGGACACTGAAGCTTTCTTT
TRBJ2-7	-	TRBV21-1	-	CANKNRDYEQYF	TGTGCCAACAAAAACAGGGACTACGAGCAGTACTTC
TRBJ1-6	TRBD1	TRBV3-1/TRBV3-2	once	CASSLGQGNSPLHF	TGTGCCAGCAGCCTGGGACAGGGCAATTCACCCCTCCACTTT
TRBJ1-5	-	TRBV6-5	-	CASMGAAVGNQPQHF	TGTGCCAGCATGGGAGCGGCAGTGGGCAATCAGCCCCAGCATTTT
TRBJ1-2	-	TRBV3-1/TRBV3-2	-	CASSQGVNLGDGYTF	TGTGCCAGCAGCCAAGGGGTTAACCTAGGGGATGGCTACACCTTC
TRBJ2-1	-	TRBV10-3	-	CAISQRWGNEQFF	TGTGCCATCAGTCAGAGGTGGGGTAATGAGCAGTTCTTC
TRBJ1-2	-	TRBV29-1	-	CSVSGSTNYGYTF	TGCAGCGTTTCTGGGAGCACTAACTATGGCTACACCTTC
TRBJ1-1	-	TRBV7-2	-	CASSLGTANTEAFF	TGTGCCAGCAGCTTAGGGACAGCGAACACTGAAGCTTTCTTT
TRBJ1-2	TRBD1	TRBV18	-	CASSPGQDGYGYTF	TGTGCCAGCTCACCGGGACAGGACGGGTATGGCTACACCTTC
TRBJ2-7	TRBD1	TRBV6-1	-	CASSEDRVGVSEQYF	TGTGCCAGCAGTGAGGACAGGGTTGGGGTCAGCGAGCAGTACTTC
TRBJ1-1	-	TRBV18	-	CASSPSQNTEAFF	TGTGCCAGCTCACCAAGTCAGAACACTGAAGCTTTCTTT
TRBJ1-2	-	TRBV7-9	once	CASSPPEAGPYGYTF	TGTGCCAGCAGCCCGCCTGAGGCAGGGCCCTATGGCTACACCTTC
TRBJ2-1	TRBD2	TRBV6-5	-	CASSYDPGLEPFF	TGTGCCAGCAGTTACGATCCGGGACTAGAACCGTTCTTC
TRBJ2-2	TRBD1	TRBV11-2	-	CASSSGQRTGELFF	TGTGCCAGCAGCTCGGGACAGCGCACCGGGGAGCTGTTTTTT
TRBJ1-2	-	TRBV5-1	-	CASSLTSSGGYTF	TGCGCCAGCAGCTTAACCTCATCAGGTGGCTACACCTTC
TRBJ2-7	TRBD2	TRBV5-1	once	CASSLAALAGAYEQYF	TGCGCCAGCAGCTTGGCGGCACTAGCGGGGGCCTACGAGCAGTACTTC
TRBJ1-1	TRBD1	TRBV6-5	-	CASSHRTGNTEAFF	TGTGCCAGCAGTCACCGGACAGGGAACACTGAAGCTTTCTTT
TRBJ2-7	-	TRBV10-3	-	CAISEEILYEQYF	TGTGCCATCAGTGAGGAGATCCTCTACGAGCAGTACTTC
TRBJ1-1	TRBD1	TRBV29-1	-	CSGRGTGERTEAFF	TGCAGCGGCCGCGGGACAGGGGAGCGAACTGAAGCTTTCTTT
TRBJ2-5	TRBD1	TRBV11-3	once	CASSPAGDRGNQYF	TGTGCCAGCAGCCCCGCGGGGGACAGGGGGAACCAGTACTTC
TRBJ2-1	-	TRBV3-1/TRBV3-2	few	CASSQGFSSGLNEQFF	TGTGCCAGCAGCCAAGGATTCAGTAGCGGACTAAATGAGCAGTTCTTC
TRBJ1-4	TRBD1	TRBV6-5	-	CASRPTGDTNEKLFF	TGTGCCAGCAGGCCGACAGGGGACACTAATGAAAAACTGTTTTTT
TRBJ1-2	-	TRBV10-1	-	CASSETGSVNGYTF	TGCGCCAGCAGCGAAACGGGATCCGTTAATGGCTACACCTTC
TRBJ1-2	TRBD1	TRBV7-9	-	CASSFQGAGYGYTF	TGTGCCAGCAGCTTTCAGGGGGCCGGCTATGGCTACACCTTC
TRBJ1-3	TRBD1	TRBV6-5	-	CASRGDRVPSNTIYF	TGTGCCAGCAGGGGAGACAGGGTTCCGTCGAACACCATATATTTT
TRBJ1-6	-	TRBV24-1	-	CATLRTPDNSPLHF	TGTGCCACCCTAAGGACACCCGATAATTCACCCCTCCACTTT
TRBJ1-1	-	TRBV11-2	-	CASSLSQGQNTEAFF	TGTGCCAGCAGCTTAAGTCAGGGACAGAACACTGAAGCTTTCTTT
TRBJ1-4	TRBD1	TRBV24-1	-	CATSEGTGDATNEKLFF	TGTGCCACCAGTGAGGGGACAGGGGACGCAACTAATGAAAAACTGTTTTTT
TRBJ1-2	TRBD1	TRBV5-4	-	CASNEGTVGGSYTF	TGTGCCAGCAACGAAGGGACAGTTGGCGGGAGCTACACCTTC
TRBJ1-5	-	TRBV6-1	once	CASSELGTLYSNQPQHF	TGTGCCAGCAGTGAGCTTGGGACCTTATATAGCAATCAGCCCCAGCATTTT
TRBJ1-1	-	TRBV29-1	-	CSTTKANTEAFF	TGCAGCACGACAAAGGCGAACACTGAAGCTTTCTTT
TRBJ1-3	TRBD1	TRBV7-9	-	CASSQSTGGFSGNTIYF	TGTGCCAGCAGCCAATCGACAGGGGGCTTCTCTGGAAACACCATATATTTT
TRBJ2-3	TRBD2	TRBV11-3	-	CASSLGGGGGTQYF	TGTGCCAGCAGCTTAGGTGGCGGGGGAGGCACGCAGTATTTT
TRBJ2-1	TRBD1	TRBV5-1	-	CASSLVGGRYNEQFF	TGCGCCAGCAGCTTGGTAGGGGGCCGGTACAATGAGCAGTTCTTC
TRBJ2-6	-	TRBV19	-	CASKTTGAGANVLTF	TGTGCCAGTAAAACTACGGGTGCTGGGGCCAACGTCCTGACTTTC